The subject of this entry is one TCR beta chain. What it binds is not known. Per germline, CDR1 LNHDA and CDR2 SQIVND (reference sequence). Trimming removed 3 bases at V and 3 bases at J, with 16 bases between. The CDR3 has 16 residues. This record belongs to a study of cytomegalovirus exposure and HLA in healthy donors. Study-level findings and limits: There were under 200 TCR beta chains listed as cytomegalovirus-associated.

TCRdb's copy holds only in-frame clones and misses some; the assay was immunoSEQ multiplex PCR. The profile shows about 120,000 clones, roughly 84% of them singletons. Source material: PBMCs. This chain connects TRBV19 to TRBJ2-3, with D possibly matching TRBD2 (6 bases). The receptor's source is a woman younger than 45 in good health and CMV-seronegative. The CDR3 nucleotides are TGTGCCAGTAGTATGGACCCCCCCGGAGGGACAGATACGCAGTATTTT. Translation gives CASSMDPPGGTDTQYF.